A single sample gave rise to the 12 T cell receptor beta chains below, sequenced in a study of blood T cell repertoires in COVID-19. The method was immunoSEQ multiplex PCR; TCRdb's version includes in-frame clones alone and lacks a portion of them. Found here are 200,000 or so clones, roughly 90% of them singletons; the top ten hold less than 3%. The specimen was peripheral blood. The receptors shown here come from a woman aged 55-69 years with acute or convalescent COVID-19.

The chain has TRBV7-9 and TRBJ2-7; 10 bases agree with TRBD2. Losses at the gene ends were 4 bases for V and 7 bases for J; bases not matched to a gene: 13. This CDR3 is 16 amino acids long. CDR1 is SEHNR and CDR2 is FQNEAQ in the germline V gene (reference sequence). The CDR3 loop is CASSSLAGVALGEQYF. The CDR3 DNA follows: TGTGCCAGCAGCTCCCTAGCGGGAGTCGCTCTGGGGGAGCAGTACTTC.

The J gene is TRBJ2-5, the V gene TRBV3-1 (or the pseudogene TRBV3-2); D is ambiguous. Germline assignment: CDR1 LGHDT and CDR2 YNNKEL (reference sequence). Trimming removed 4 bases from V and 4 bases from J, with 19 bases in between. The CDR3 covers 16 residues. The CDR3 region is CASSPNIVQDRETQYF. CDR3 bases: TGTGCCAGCAGCCCTAATATAGTTCAGGATAGAGAGACCCAGTACTTC.

The chain carries TRBV14 and TRBJ2-3; 9 nucleotides agree with TRBD1. The CDR3 sequence is 14 residues long. Germline V gene data show CDR1 as SGHDN and CDR2 as FVKESK. V was pared by 2 bases and J by 4 bases, with 1 base of the junction left unmatched. DNA for the CDR3: TGTGCCAGCAGCCAAACAGGGGGCGCAGATACGCAGTATTTT. It is translated as CASSQTGGADTQYF.

The chain couples TRBV2 to TRBJ2-1; 8 nucleotides match TRBD1. Looked up from germline, CDR1 is SNHLY and CDR2 is FYNNEI. The CDR3 is 15 residues long. V lost 3 bases, J lost 5 bases, and 6 bases stayed unmatched. The CDR3 is CASSDGQGSHNEQFF. As DNA, the CDR3 is TGTGCCAGCAGTGATGGACAGGGATCCCACAATGAGCAGTTCTTC.

The chain recombines TRBV3-1 (or the pseudogene TRBV3-2) with TRBJ1-3; TRBD1 matches 9 bases. The V segment lost 5 bases and the J segment 1 base; nucleotides outside the gene matches: 6. The CDR3 covers 16 residues. From germline, CDR1 is LGHDT and CDR2 YNNKEL (reference sequence). DNA for the CDR3: TGTGCCAGCAGCGAGACAGGGGGAAGTTCTGGAAACACCATATATTTT. Protein sequence: CASSETGGSSGNTIYF.

J is TRBJ2-4 and V is TRBV6-1, with a weak D call TRBD2 (5 bases). The CDR3 is 19 amino acids. Trimming removed 1 base at V and 1 base at J, with 20 bases between. The germline V gene encodes CDR1 MNHNS and CDR2 SASEGT. The DNA for the CDR3 is TGTGCCAGCAGTGAAGGTCGGTTGCGGGCGGAGGAGGCCAAAAACATTCAGTACTTC. It yields the protein CASSEGRLRAEEAKNIQYF.

The chain uses TRBV15 and TRBJ1-4; 10 bases agree with TRBD1. The V and J ends lost 3 bases and 5 bases, in that order; junction bases with no gene match: 0. Germline CDR1 reads LNHNV; CDR2 reads YYDKDF (reference sequence). The CDR3 runs to 14 residues. The CDR3 here is CATSRDRGNEKLFF. For the CDR3, the DNA is TGTGCCACCAGCAGGGACAGGGGGAATGAAAAACTGTTTTTT.

The CDR3 nucleotides are TGTGCCAGCAGCGTAGCTGACTACTACGAGCAGTACTTC. It codes for CASSVADYYEQYF. V is TRBV9 and J is TRBJ2-7; tentative D call: TRBD2 (5 bases). The V end lost 0 bases, the J end lost 3 bases, and 7 bases lay between the germline ends. CDR1 is SGDLS and CDR2 is YYNGEE in the germline V gene. This CDR3 spans 13 amino acids. The whole variable domain, filled in from reference TRBV9 and TRBJ2-7, reads DSGVTQTPKHLITATGQRVTLRCSPRSGDLSVYWYQQSLDQGLQFLIQYYNGEERAKGNILERFSAQQFPDLHSELNLSSLELGDSALYFCASSVADYYEQYFGPGTRLTVT.

This clone was recorded only once. The chain joins TRBV5-1 to TRBJ2-3; TRBD1 aligns across 8 bases. Germline assignment: CDR1 SGHRS and CDR2 YFSETQ. This CDR3 contains 17 residues. The V gene end was trimmed by 0 bases and the J gene end by 2 bases; junction bases not matched to a gene: 8. CDR3 DNA: TGCGCCAGCAGCTTGGTAATCGGACAGGGCCCCACAGATACGCAGTATTTT. This translates into CASSLVIGQGPTDTQYF.

The chain joins TRBV19 to TRBJ2-2, with 10 bases that match TRBD1. Germline trimming cut 3 bases from V and 6 bases from J; bases unmatched to any gene: 10. This CDR3 contains 17 residues. Germline V CDR1 and CDR2: LNHDA, SQIVND (reference sequence). CDR3 DNA sequence: TGTGCCAGTAGTATCCGACCGGGACAGGGGCGCGCCGGGGAGCTGTTTTTT. Amino acids: CASSIRPGQGRAGELFF.

V usage is TRBV5-1 and J usage is TRBJ1-2, with 7 positions matching TRBD1. Germline lookup yields CDR1 SGHRS and CDR2 YFSETQ. Trimming took 0 bases from V and 5 from J; bases not matched to a gene: 7. There are 15 residues in the CDR3. The CDR3 sequence: CASSLDRGNKYGYTF. Written as DNA, the CDR3 is TGCGCCAGCAGCTTGGACAGGGGAAATAAGTATGGCTACACCTTC.

The genes are TRBV7-9 and TRBJ2-7; 9 nucleotides agree with TRBD2. Germline V gene sequence: CDR1 SEHNR, CDR2 FQNEAQ (reference sequence). CDR3 length: 14 residues. Unmatched junction bases numbered 3, after V lost 2 bases and J lost 4 bases. The CDR3 sequence is CASSLSLAGYEQYF. CDR3 coding DNA: TGTGCCAGCAGCTTATCCCTAGCGGGATACGAGCAGTACTTC.